This TCR beta chain came from a study of cytomegalovirus exposure and HLA in healthy donors. Findings of the study overall: Sequencing depth across donors, presence/absence analyses assumed, was roughly uniform. There were several of the most significant clusters that appeared linked to common viral pathogens in a later analysis.

In the PCR, 60 Vbeta and 13 Jbeta primers were used. The data were produced by immunoSEQ multiplex PCR, yet TCRdb's version contains in-frame clones alone and is incomplete. Among about 82,000 clones listed, 74% were seen once. On this clone: Antigen specificity is unknown.

The sequence derives from a woman in her fifties or sixties in good health and CMV-seropositive. Specimen: PBMCs.

The CDR3 DNA reads as TGTGCCAGCAGTTACTCGAGACTAGCCTACGAGCAGTACTTC. This gives the protein CASSYSRLAYEQYF. The chain joins TRBV6-5 to TRBJ2-7; D is possibly TRBD2 (6 bases). Germline V gives CDR1 MNHEY, CDR2 SVGAGI. This CDR3 has 14 residues. Trimming pared 0 bases from V and 2 bases from J, leaving 8 bases between.